Presented here are 27 T cell receptor beta chains from one specimen sequenced in a study of blood T cell repertoires in COVID-19. Clones were read by immunoSEQ multiplex PCR, and TCRdb kept only the in-frame ones, dropping some. The sample includes some 190,000 clones, 82% of them seen just once. Sequencing was done on a sample of peripheral blood. Receptors originate from a woman aged 55-69 years with COVID-19, enrolled during active disease.

J is TRBJ1-2 and V is TRBV18; D is undetermined. Germline V gene data show CDR1 as KGHSH and CDR2 as LQKENI. CDR3 length: 13 residues. The V gene lost 4 bases and the J gene lost 5 bases, with 11 bases spanning the gap. The CDR3 loop reads CASSRPAEYGYTF. CDR3 DNA sequence: TGTGCCAGCTCACGCCCAGCGGAGTATGGCTACACCTTC.

The rearrangement joins TRBV20-1 to TRBJ1-1; tentative D call: TRBD1 (5 bases). The CDR3 is 11 amino acids. V was pared by 5 bases and J by 8 bases, with 12 bases between. CDR1 DFQATT and CDR2 SNEGSKA come from the germline V gene (reference sequence). The CDR3 is CSARRPGEAFF. The CDR3 DNA is TGCAGTGCTCGAAGACCAGGGGAAGCTTTCTTT.

The rearrangement joins TRBV6-1 to TRBJ2-7; D is unresolved. With 1 base removed from V and 3 bases from J, the gap between germline ends came to 7 bases. Germline V CDR1 and CDR2: MNHNS, SASEGT. This CDR3 is 13 amino acids long. Here the CDR3 DNA reads TGTGCCAGCAGTGAAGACCAGAACTACGAGCAGTACGTC. It translates to CASSEDQNYEQYV.

This clone showed up just a few times. The chain has TRBV9 and TRBJ2-1, with TRBD2 matching over 7 bases. The ends lost 0 bases at V and 5 bases at J; junction bases unmatched: 14. Germline V lookup: CDR1 SGDLS, CDR2 YYNGEE. The length of the CDR3 is 18 residues. The CDR3 DNA follows: TGTGCCAGCAGCGTAGGGTCGGCTAGCGGAGTTAGTCACAATGAGCAGTTCTTC. Translation gives CASSVGSASGVSHNEQFF.

The chain links TRBV4-2 to TRBJ1-6; 12 nucleotides agree with TRBD1. This CDR3 comprises 17 residues. Germline V gene sequence: CDR1 LGHNA, CDR2 YNFKEQ. Germline trimming cut 4 bases from V and 7 bases from J; bases unmatched to any gene: 8. The CDR3 region is CASSPRPGQGANSPLHF. DNA of the CDR3: TGTGCCAGCAGCCCTCGACCGGGACAGGGGGCAAATTCACCCCTCCACTTT.

The rearrangement links TRBV6-6 to TRBJ2-7, with 7 bases matching TRBD2. Germline values: CDR1 MNHNY, CDR2 SVGAGI (reference sequence). Trimming removed 6 bases from V and 6 bases from J; junction bases left unmatched: 5. The CDR3 is 12 residues long. CDR3 region: CASRSGVSEQYV. The CDR3 coding sequence is TGTGCCAGCAGAAGCGGGGTGTCCGAGCAGTACGTC.

The chain uses TRBV5-4 and TRBJ1-2; 8 nucleotides agree with TRBD1. The CDR3 has 13 residues. V was pared by 3 bases and J by 5 bases, with 3 bases of the junction left unmatched. Germline CDR1 SGHNT, CDR2 YYREEE (reference sequence). DNA of the CDR3: TGTGCCAGCAGCTCGACAGGGGTTTATGGCTACACCTTC. Translating it yields CASSSTGVYGYTF.

The count of this clone is one. The rearrangement links TRBV5-1 to TRBJ2-1; 13 bases match TRBD2. V shed 2 bases and J 4 bases; nucleotides not matched to a gene: 3. Germline V CDR1 and CDR2: SGHRS, YFSETQ. This CDR3 is built from 16 residues. The CDR3, as DNA: TGCGCCAGCAGCTTCACGACTAGCGGGGGGTACAATGAGCAGTTCTTC. It translates to CASSFTTSGGYNEQFF.

The genes are TRBV4-3 and TRBJ2-1; 9 bases line up with TRBD2. The V gene end was trimmed by 0 bases and the J gene end by 7 bases; junction bases not matched to a gene: 7. Germline V lookup: CDR1 LGHNA, CDR2 YSLEER. This CDR3 comprises 16 residues. The CDR3 protein is CASSQDGSGGLNEQFF. In DNA form, the CDR3 reads TGCGCCAGCAGCCAAGATGGCAGCGGGGGGTTGAATGAGCAGTTCTTC.

CDR3 sequence: CASSPGLAGTQYF. The DNA of the CDR3 is TGTGCCAGCAGCCCCGGACTAGCTGGTACGCAGTATTTT. The chain is built from TRBV7-2 and TRBJ2-3, with TRBD2 matching 8 bases. CDR3 length: 13 amino acids. The germline V gene encodes CDR1 SGHTA and CDR2 FQGNSA. V gave up 5 bases and J gave up 8 bases; unmatched junction bases: 6.

The chain couples TRBV30 to TRBJ1-2; 7 bases agree with TRBD1. Losses at the gene ends were 2 bases for V and 5 bases for J; bases not matched to a gene: 5. This CDR3 has 13 amino acids. The germline V gene has CDR1 GTSNPN and CDR2 SVGIG (reference sequence). The CDR3 sequence is CAWSLQGWYGYTF. As DNA, the CDR3 is TGTGCCTGGAGTCTACAGGGGTGGTATGGCTACACCTTC.

V usage is TRBV11-3 and J usage is TRBJ1-3; D not certain. The length of the CDR3 is 14 residues. Germline V gives CDR1 SGHNT, CDR2 YENEEA. The V gene lost 5 bases and the J gene lost 3 bases, with 11 bases spanning the gap. Here the CDR3 DNA reads TGTGCCAGCAGCCCAGGTGGATTTGGAAACACCATATATTTT. It encodes CASSPGGFGNTIYF.

The chain combines TRBV5-4 with TRBJ1-4; 11 positions agree with TRBD1. The CDR3 consists of 15 residues. V lost 3 bases to trimming and J lost 9 bases; unmatched junction nucleotides: 7. Germline assignment: CDR1 SGHNT and CDR2 YYREEE (reference sequence). The chain's CDR3 is CASSSGTGGNQKLFF. CDR3 sequence (DNA): TGTGCCAGCAGCTCCGGGACAGGGGGGAATCAAAAACTGTTTTTT.

The CDR3 protein is CASSPILLMPANYGYTF. The CDR3 DNA is TGTGCCAGCTCACCGATCCTCTTGATGCCAGCTAACTATGGCTACACCTTC. This chain connects TRBV18 to TRBJ1-2; D unresolved. Looked up from germline, CDR1 is KGHSH and CDR2 is LQKENI. The CDR3 runs to 17 residues. Trimming removed 3 bases at V and 0 bases at J, with 17 bases between.

The chain combines TRBV5-4 with TRBJ2-5; D not certain. The CDR3 contains 14 residues. Germline V CDR1 and CDR2: SGHNT, YYREEE (reference sequence). Trimming removed 1 base at V and 5 bases at J, with 12 bases between. This chain's CDR3 is CASSLKPSTETQYF. The CDR3 nucleotides read TGTGCCAGCAGCTTGAAGCCTAGTACGGAGACCCAGTACTTC.

The chain carries TRBV6-2 or TRBV6-3 and TRBJ1-5, with TRBD1 matching 9 bases. CDR1 is MNHEY and CDR2 is SVGEGT in the germline V gene. The V and J ends lost 4 bases and 4 bases, in that order; junction bases with no gene match: 8. This CDR3 contains 16 residues. CDR3 amino acids: CASSSRGTGFNQPQHF. CDR3 DNA sequence: TGTGCCAGCAGTTCCCGGGGGACAGGGTTTAATCAGCCCCAGCATTTT.

V usage is TRBV5-1 and J usage is TRBJ1-1; D might be TRBD1 (6 bases). V was trimmed by 4 bases and J by 1 base, leaving 11 bases between them. The CDR3 has 14 residues. Germline CDR1 reads SGHRS; CDR2 reads YFSETQ. The CDR3 DNA follows: TGCGCCAGCAGCATCGGACAGCGGAACACTGAAGCTTTCTTT. As protein: CASSIGQRNTEAFF.

The rearrangement links TRBV6-5 to TRBJ1-5; a weak D match, TRBD1 (5 bases). Trimming shortened V by 7 bases and J by 3 bases, and 16 bases separated the two germline ends. The CDR3 is 15 amino acids. Looked up from germline, CDR1 is MNHEY and CDR2 is SVGAGI. The CDR3 DNA follows: TGTGCCAGCAACCCAAGCAGGGTTCCCAATCAGCCCCAGCATTTT. Translation: CASNPSRVPNQPQHF.

J is TRBJ1-4 and V is TRBV28, with 9 bases fitting TRBD1. CDR3 length equals 15 residues. Germline trimming cut 6 bases from V and 0 bases from J; bases unmatched to any gene: 2. The germline V gene has CDR1 MDHEN and CDR2 SYDVKM. CDR3 nucleotides: TGTGCCAGCAGACGGGACAGGGCAACTAATGAAAAACTGTTTTTT. Residues: CASRRDRATNEKLFF.

The CDR3 spells CASSFRRASYNEQFF. The CDR3 bases are TGTGCCAGCAGCTTTAGGCGGGCCTCCTACAATGAGCAGTTCTTC. The chain recombines TRBV7-6 with TRBJ2-1; maybe TRBD2 (5 bases). Trimming left V 3 bases short and J 0 bases short, with 9 bases between. CDR3 length: 15 amino acids. Germline CDR1 is SGHVS and CDR2 is FNYEAQ.

The chain employs TRBV5-1 and TRBJ1-1; 8 positions agree with TRBD1. Per germline, CDR1 SGHRS and CDR2 YFSETQ. This CDR3 contains 15 residues. The J segment lost 6 bases and the V segment lost 0 bases, leaving 7 bases of the junction unmatched. The CDR3 region has the DNA TGCGCCAGCAGCTTGGGGCAGGGGGCCCCTTCTGAAGCTTTCTTT. Translated: CASSLGQGAPSEAFF.

The chain recombines TRBV7-9 with TRBJ2-6, with 8 bases identical to TRBD2. With V trimmed by 5 bases and J by 2 bases, 2 bases remained unmatched. CDR3 length equals 15 residues. Germline CDR1 SEHNR, CDR2 FQNEAQ (reference sequence). The DNA for the CDR3 is TGTGCCAGCAGCAGCGGGGGTACTGGGGCCAACGTCCTGACTTTC. Its translation is CASSSGGTGANVLTF.

This rearrangement joins TRBV20-1 to TRBJ2-2; no clear D. The CDR3 has 11 amino acids. From germline, CDR1 is DFQATT and CDR2 SNEGSKA (reference sequence). V was trimmed by 1 base and J by 7 bases, leaving 4 bases between them. CDR3 protein: CSARALGELFF. CDR3 DNA: TGCAGTGCTAGAGCCCTCGGGGAGCTGTTTTTT.

The chain joins TRBV12-3 or TRBV12-4 to TRBJ2-7; the D gene is possibly TRBD2 (5 bases). V gave up 3 bases and J gave up 2 bases, with 5 bases separating them. CDR3 length: 12 amino acids. The CDR3 DNA reads TGTGCCAGCAGTTTCGGGACCTACGAGCAGTACGTC. It codes for CASSFGTYEQYV.

The J gene is TRBJ2-1, the V gene TRBV29-1, with D perhaps TRBD1 (6 bases). Trimming took 1 base from V and 6 from J, leaving 16 bases between them. This CDR3 comprises 15 residues. Germline CDR1 SQVTM, CDR2 ANQGSEA. As DNA, the CDR3 is TGCAGCGTTGAAGGACCCATAACAGGGTTCAATGAGCAGTTCTTC. Its translation: CSVEGPITGFNEQFF.

This chain joins TRBV10-2 and TRBJ1-6, with 11 bases matching TRBD1. The germline CDR1 and CDR2 sequences are WSHSY and SAAADI. The CDR3 has 16 residues. Losses at the gene ends were 4 bases for V and 6 bases for J; bases not matched to a gene: 5. CDR3 in amino acids: CASSVGQGVVNSPLHF. The CDR3 DNA reads as TGCGCCAGCAGTGTGGGACAGGGGGTAGTTAATTCACCCCTCCACTTT.

V is TRBV9 and J is TRBJ2-1, with 8 bases lining up with TRBD2. From germline, CDR1 is SGDLS and CDR2 YYNGEE. V shed 3 bases, J shed 1 base, and the junction held 3 bases outside the gene matches. The CDR3 spans 15 residues. Here the CDR3 reads CASSARLASYNEQFF. The CDR3 DNA reads as TGTGCCAGCAGCGCCAGACTAGCGTCCTACAATGAGCAGTTCTTC.